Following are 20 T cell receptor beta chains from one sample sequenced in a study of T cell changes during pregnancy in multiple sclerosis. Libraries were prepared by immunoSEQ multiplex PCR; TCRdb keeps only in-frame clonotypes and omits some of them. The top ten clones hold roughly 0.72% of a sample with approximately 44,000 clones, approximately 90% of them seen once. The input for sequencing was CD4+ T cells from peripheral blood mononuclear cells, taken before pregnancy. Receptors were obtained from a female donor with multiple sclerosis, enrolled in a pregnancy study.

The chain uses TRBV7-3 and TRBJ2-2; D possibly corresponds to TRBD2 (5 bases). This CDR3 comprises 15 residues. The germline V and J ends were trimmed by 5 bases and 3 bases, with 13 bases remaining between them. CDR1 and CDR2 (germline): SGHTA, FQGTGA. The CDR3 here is CASSTGSRDTGELFF. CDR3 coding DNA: TGTGCCAGCAGCACTGGATCGCGGGACACCGGGGAGCTGTTTTTT.

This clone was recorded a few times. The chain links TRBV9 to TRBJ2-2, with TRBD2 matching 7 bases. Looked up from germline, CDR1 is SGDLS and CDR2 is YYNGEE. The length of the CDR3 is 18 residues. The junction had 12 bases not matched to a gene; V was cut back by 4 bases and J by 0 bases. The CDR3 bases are TGTGCCAGCAGCCCCCACCCGGGCGGGAGCTCGAACACCGGGGAGCTGTTTTTT. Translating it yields CASSPHPGGSSNTGELFF.

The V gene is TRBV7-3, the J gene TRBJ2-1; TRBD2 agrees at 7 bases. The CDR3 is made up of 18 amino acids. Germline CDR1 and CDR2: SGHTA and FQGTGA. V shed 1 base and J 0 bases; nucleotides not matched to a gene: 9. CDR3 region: CASSLSTGGGSSYNEQFF. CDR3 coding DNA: TGTGCCAGCAGCTTAAGTACGGGCGGCGGGAGCTCCTACAATGAGCAGTTCTTC. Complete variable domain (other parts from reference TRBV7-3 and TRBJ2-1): GAGVSQTPSNKVTEKGKYVELRCDPISGHTALYWYRQSLGQGPEFLIYFQGTGAADDSGLPNDRFFAVRPEGSVSTLKIQRTERGDSAVYLCASSLSTGGGSSYNEQFFGPGTRLTVL.

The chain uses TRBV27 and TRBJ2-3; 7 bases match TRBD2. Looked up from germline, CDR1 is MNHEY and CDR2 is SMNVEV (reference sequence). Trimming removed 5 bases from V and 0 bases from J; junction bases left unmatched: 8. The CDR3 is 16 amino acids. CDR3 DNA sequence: TGTGCCAGCAGTCGTTCTGGGAGGGTCAGCACAGATACGCAGTATTTT. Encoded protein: CASSRSGRVSTDTQYF.

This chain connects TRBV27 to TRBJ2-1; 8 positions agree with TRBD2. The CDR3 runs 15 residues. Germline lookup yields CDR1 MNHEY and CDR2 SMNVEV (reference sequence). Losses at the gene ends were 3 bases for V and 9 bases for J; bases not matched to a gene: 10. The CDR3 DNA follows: TGTGCCAGCAGTTTGACGGGAGGGGTCCATCGTGAGCAGTTCTTC. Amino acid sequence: CASSLTGGVHREQFF.

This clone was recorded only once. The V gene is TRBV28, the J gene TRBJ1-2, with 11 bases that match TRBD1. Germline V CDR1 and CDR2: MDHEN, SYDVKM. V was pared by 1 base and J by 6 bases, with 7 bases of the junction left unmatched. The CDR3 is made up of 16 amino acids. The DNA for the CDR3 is TGTGCCAGCAGTTTATTGGGGACAGGGGGTGGCCATGGCTACACCTTC. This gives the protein CASSLLGTGGGHGYTF.

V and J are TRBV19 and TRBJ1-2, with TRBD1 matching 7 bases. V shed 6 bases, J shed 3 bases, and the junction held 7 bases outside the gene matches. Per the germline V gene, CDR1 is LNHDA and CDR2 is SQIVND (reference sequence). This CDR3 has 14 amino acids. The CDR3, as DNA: TGTGCCAGTAGGGACCAGGGGGAAGACTATGGCTACACCTTC. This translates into CASRDQGEDYGYTF.

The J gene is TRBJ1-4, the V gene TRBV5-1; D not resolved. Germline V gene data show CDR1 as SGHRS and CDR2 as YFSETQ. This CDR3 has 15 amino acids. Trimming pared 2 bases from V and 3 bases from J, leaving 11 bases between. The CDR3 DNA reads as TGCGCCAGCAGCTTCGGATCAGCGGCTAATGAAAAACTGTTTTTT. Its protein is CASSFGSAANEKLFF.

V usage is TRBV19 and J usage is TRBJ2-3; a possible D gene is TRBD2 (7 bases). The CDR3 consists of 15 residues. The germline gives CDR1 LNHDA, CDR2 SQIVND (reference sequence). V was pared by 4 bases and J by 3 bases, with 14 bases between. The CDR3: CASSSRGAFTDTQYF. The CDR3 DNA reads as TGTGCCAGTAGTAGTCGGGGGGCTTTTACAGATACGCAGTATTTT. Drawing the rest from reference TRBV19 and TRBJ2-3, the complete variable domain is DGGITQSPKYLFRKEGQNVTLSCEQNLNHDAMYWYRQDPGQGLRLIYYSQIVNDFQKGDIAEGYSVSREKKESFPLTVTSAQKNPTAFYLCASSSRGAFTDTQYFGPGTRLTVL.

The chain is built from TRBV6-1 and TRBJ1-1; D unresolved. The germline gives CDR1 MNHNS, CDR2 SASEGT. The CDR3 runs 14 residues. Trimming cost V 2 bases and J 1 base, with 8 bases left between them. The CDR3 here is CASSEYQKNTEAFF. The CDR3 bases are TGTGCCAGCAGTGAATATCAGAAGAACACTGAAGCTTTCTTT.

The CDR3 nucleotides read TGCGCCAGCAGCCAGCAACCGGGACTAGCGGGCACCGGGGAGCTGTTTTTT. Protein: CASSQQPGLAGTGELFF. The chain has TRBV4-3 and TRBJ2-2, with 12 bases lining up with TRBD2. Germline V gene lookup returns CDR1 LGHNA and CDR2 YSLEER. This CDR3 spans 17 amino acids. After removal of 3 bases from V and 4 bases from J, the junction contained 6 bases not matched to a gene.

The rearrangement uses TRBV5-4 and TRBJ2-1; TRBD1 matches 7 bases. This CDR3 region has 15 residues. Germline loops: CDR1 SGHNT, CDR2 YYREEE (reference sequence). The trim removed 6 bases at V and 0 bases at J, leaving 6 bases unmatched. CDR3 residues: CASTLTGSSYNEQFF. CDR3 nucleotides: TGTGCCAGCACCCTGACAGGGAGCTCCTACAATGAGCAGTTCTTC.

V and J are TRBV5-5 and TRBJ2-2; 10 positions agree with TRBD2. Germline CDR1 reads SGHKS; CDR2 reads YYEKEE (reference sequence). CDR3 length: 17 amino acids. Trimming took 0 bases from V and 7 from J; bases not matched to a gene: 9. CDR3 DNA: TGTGCCAGCAGCTTGGGAGCGGGAGGGCTCCGGTACGGGGAGCTGTTTTTT. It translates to CASSLGAGGLRYGELFF. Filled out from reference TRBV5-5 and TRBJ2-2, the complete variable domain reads DAGVTQSPTHLIKTRGQQVTLRCSPISGHKSVSWYQQVLGQGPQFIFQYYEKEERGRGNFPDRFSARQFPNYSSELNVNALLLGDSALYLCASSLGAGGLRYGELFFGEGSRLTVL.

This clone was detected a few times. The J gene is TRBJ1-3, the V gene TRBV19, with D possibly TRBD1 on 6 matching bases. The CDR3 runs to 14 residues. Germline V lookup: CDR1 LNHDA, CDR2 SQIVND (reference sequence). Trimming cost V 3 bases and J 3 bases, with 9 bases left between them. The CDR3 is CASSIDRNGNTIYF. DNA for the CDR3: TGTGCCAGTAGTATCGACAGGAATGGAAACACCATATATTTT.

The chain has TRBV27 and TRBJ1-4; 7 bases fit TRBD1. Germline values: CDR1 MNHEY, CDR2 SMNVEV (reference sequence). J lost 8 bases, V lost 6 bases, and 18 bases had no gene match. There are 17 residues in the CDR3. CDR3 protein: CASRRDDRVGAGEKLFF. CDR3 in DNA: TGTGCCAGCAGGAGGGACGACAGGGTGGGGGCTGGGGAAAAACTGTTTTTT.

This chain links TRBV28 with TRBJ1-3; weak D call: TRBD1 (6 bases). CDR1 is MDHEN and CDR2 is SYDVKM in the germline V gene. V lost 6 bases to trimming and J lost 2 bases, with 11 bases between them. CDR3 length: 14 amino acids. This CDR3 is CASRKQGAGNTIYF. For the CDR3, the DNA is TGTGCCAGCAGGAAACAGGGAGCTGGAAACACCATATATTTT.

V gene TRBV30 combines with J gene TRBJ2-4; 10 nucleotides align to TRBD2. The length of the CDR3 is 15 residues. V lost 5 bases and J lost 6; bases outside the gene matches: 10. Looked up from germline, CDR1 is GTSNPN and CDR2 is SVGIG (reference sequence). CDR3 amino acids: CAWGEGAGGPNIQYF. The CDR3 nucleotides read TGTGCCTGGGGGGAGGGAGCGGGAGGGCCAAACATTCAGTACTTC.

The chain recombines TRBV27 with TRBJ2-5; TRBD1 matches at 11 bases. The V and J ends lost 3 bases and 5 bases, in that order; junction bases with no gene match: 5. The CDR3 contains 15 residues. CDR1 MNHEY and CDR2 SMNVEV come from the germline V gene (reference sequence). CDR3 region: CASSLGTGGGETQYF. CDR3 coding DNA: TGTGCCAGCAGTTTGGGGACAGGGGGAGGTGAGACCCAGTACTTC.

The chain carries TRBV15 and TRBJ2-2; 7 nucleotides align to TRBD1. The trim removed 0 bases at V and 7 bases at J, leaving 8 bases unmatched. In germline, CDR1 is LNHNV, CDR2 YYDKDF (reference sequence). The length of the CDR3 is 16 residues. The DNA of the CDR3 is TGTGCCACCAGCAGAGAGGGTAGGGGGCGTAACGGGGAGCTGTTTTTT. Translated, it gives CATSREGRGRNGELFF.

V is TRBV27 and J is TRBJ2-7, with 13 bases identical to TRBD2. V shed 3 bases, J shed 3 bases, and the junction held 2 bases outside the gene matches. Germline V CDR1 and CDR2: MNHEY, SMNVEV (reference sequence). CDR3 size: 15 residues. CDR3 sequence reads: CASSFGLAGDYEQYF. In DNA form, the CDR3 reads TGTGCCAGCAGTTTTGGACTAGCGGGGGACTACGAGCAGTACTTC.